This passage covers 29 T cell receptor beta chains from one sample sequenced in a study of CD8+ T cells in alopecia areata. RNA was extracted and reverse transcribed into cDNA as the sequencing template. TCRdb keeps only in-frame clones here, not all; method: immunoSEQ multiplex PCR. Seen here are some 150,000 clones, roughly 60% observed once, and the top ten hold 16%. Treatment of the sample: oral pan-JAK inhibitor, 5-10 mg twice daily. Material: CD4+ T cells sorted from blood, obtained between weeks 55 and 65, from a patient treated with tofacitinib. The receptors here all came from a human donor with alopecia areata.

The sample holds one count of this clone. This rearrangement joins TRBV7-3 to TRBJ2-3, with D unclear. Germline V gene lookup returns CDR1 SGHTA and CDR2 FQGTGA. The CDR3 covers 15 residues. V lost 1 base to trimming and J lost 2 bases, with 10 bases between them. CDR3 in amino acids: CASSLNSRVTDTQYF. The CDR3 region has the DNA TGTGCCAGCAGCTTAAATAGTAGGGTCACAGATACGCAGTATTTT.

The chain uses TRBV15 and TRBJ1-2, with D hard to call. The CDR3 has 16 residues. From germline, CDR1 is LNHNV and CDR2 YYDKDF (reference sequence). The V end was cut by 0 bases, the J end by 2 bases, with 13 bases between. CDR3 nucleotides: TGTGCCACCAGCAGAGACGATTTTTTGGGAAACTATGGCTACACCTTC. Protein product: CATSRDDFLGNYGYTF.

The chain employs TRBV7-6 and TRBJ1-5; no reliable D call. The CDR3 length is 15 residues. Trimming removed 4 bases at V and 4 bases at J, with 14 bases between. The germline V gene has CDR1 SGHVS and CDR2 FNYEAQ. CDR3 sequence: CASSCAKRKNQPQHF. DNA for the CDR3: TGTGCCAGCAGCTGTGCTAAGAGGAAAAATCAGCCCCAGCATTTT.

This chain uses TRBV4-1 with TRBJ1-2; a weak D match, TRBD1 (5 bases). CDR1 MGHRA and CDR2 YSYEKL come from the germline V gene. The CDR3 covers 15 residues. V lost 1 base to trimming and J lost 4 bases, with 13 bases between them. For the CDR3, the DNA is TGCGCCAGCAGCCAAGGAGGGGCAGGACTCTATGGCTACACCTTC. Translation gives CASSQGGAGLYGYTF.

This chain uses TRBV2 with TRBJ1-4; D remains unclear. Germline loops: CDR1 SNHLY, CDR2 FYNNEI. The CDR3 consists of 13 residues. Trimming took 0 bases from V and 7 from J, leaving 6 bases between them. The CDR3 region is CASSEAVAEKLFF. The CDR3 DNA reads TGTGCCAGCAGTGAAGCGGTGGCTGAAAAACTGTTTTTT. Together with reference TRBV2 and TRBJ1-4, the CDR3 gives the full variable domain: EPEVTQTPSHQVTQMGQEVILRCVPISNHLYFYWYRQILGQKVEFLVSFYNNEISEKSEIFDDQFSVERPDGSNFTLKIRSTKLEDSAMYFCASSEAVAEKLFFGSGTQLSVL.

The V gene is TRBV10-3, the J gene TRBJ2-5, with D possibly being TRBD1 or TRBD2 (6 bases each). The germline gives CDR1 ENHRY, CDR2 SYGVKD. Trimming cost V 10 bases and J 1 base, with 19 bases left between them. There are 15 residues in the CDR3. The CDR3 nucleotides are TGTGCCACCCGTTTGTCGGGGGCTGGCCAAGAGACCCAGTACTTC. Protein: CATRLSGAGQETQYF.

The rearrangement links TRBV5-1 to TRBJ1-4; no reliable D call. V dropped 4 bases and J dropped 4 bases, with 17 bases sitting between them. This CDR3 contains 16 residues. Germline V gene data show CDR1 as SGHRS and CDR2 as YFSETQ. CDR3 nucleotide sequence: TGCGCCAGCAGCATAAACGGAGGAGGTGGTAATGAAAAACTGTTTTTT. Translation: CASSINGGGGNEKLFF.

The rearrangement links TRBV4-2 to TRBJ1-3; no clear D. Trimming took 0 bases from V and 0 from J, leaving 12 bases between them. Germline V gene data show CDR1 as LGHNA and CDR2 as YNFKEQ. The CDR3 extends over 17 amino acids. The CDR3 coding sequence is TGTGCCAGCAGCCAAGATGGCCCGGCAGGCTCTGGAAACACCATATATTTT. This codes for CASSQDGPAGSGNTIYF.

CDR3 region: CASRESYNSPLHF. DNA of the CDR3: TGCGCCAGTCGGGAGTCCTATAATTCACCCCTCCACTTT. The chain combines TRBV5-1 with TRBJ1-6; D unclear. Trimming left V 8 bases short and J 1 base short, with 7 bases between. This CDR3 comprises 13 residues. Germline lookup yields CDR1 SGHRS and CDR2 YFSETQ.

This chain joins TRBV5-6 and TRBJ2-6; D might be TRBD1 (6 bases). Germline assignment: CDR1 SGHDT and CDR2 YYEEEE. There are 17 residues in the CDR3. Trimming left V 4 bases short and J 0 bases short, with 14 bases between. This CDR3 reads CASSVGQMSSGANVLTF. DNA of the CDR3: TGTGCCAGCAGCGTAGGACAGATGAGCTCTGGGGCCAACGTCCTGACTTTC.

This clone was seen once. The gene calls are TRBV11-1 and TRBJ2-7; no reliable D call. This CDR3 is built from 11 residues. CDR1 and CDR2 from the germline V gene are SGHAT and FQDESV (reference sequence). The V and J ends lost 4 bases and 3 bases respectively, with 4 bases between them. This CDR3 is CASSSLYEQYF. CDR3 in DNA: TGTGCCAGCAGCTCCCTCTACGAGCAGTACTTC.

The chain has TRBV29-1 and TRBJ2-7; TRBD2 is a possible D gene (6 bases). The V and J ends lost 5 bases and 0 bases respectively, with 11 bases between them. Germline V gene lookup returns CDR1 SQVTM and CDR2 ANQGSEA. This CDR3 contains 13 residues. This CDR3 reads CSVTDGGSYEQYF. CDR3 in DNA: TGCAGCGTTACGGACGGGGGCTCCTACGAGCAGTACTTC.

Only one count was recorded for this clone. The chain links TRBV29-1 to TRBJ2-7; no reliable D call. The CDR3 extends over 14 amino acids. Germline V gene data show CDR1 as SQVTM and CDR2 as ANQGSEA. Trimming removed 6 bases from V and 0 bases from J, with 15 bases in between. The CDR3 DNA reads as TGCAGCGTCCGAGCCCGGGCCTCCTCCTACGAGCAGTACTTC. This sequence encodes CSVRARASSYEQYF.

This clone was counted between two and nine times. The chain couples TRBV27 to TRBJ1-6, with D possibly TRBD1 on 5 matching bases. The CDR3 covers 16 residues. In germline, CDR1 is MNHEY, CDR2 SMNVEV (reference sequence). With 3 bases removed from V and 5 bases from J, the gap between germline ends came to 14 bases. The DNA of the CDR3 is TGTGCCAGCAGTTTCCGGGGGAGGACGGATAATTCACCCCTCCACTTT. Residues: CASSFRGRTDNSPLHF.

This clone was counted between two and nine times. The sample carries other DNA sequences with the same CDR3. V gene TRBV29-1 combines with J gene TRBJ1-3; D is perhaps TRBD1 (6 bases). CDR1 is SQVTM, CDR2 ANQGSEA, per germline. This CDR3 has 14 amino acids. V was pared by 0 bases and J by 2 bases, with 8 bases between. The CDR3: CSVEDPGAGNTIYF. For the CDR3, the DNA is TGCAGCGTTGAAGATCCAGGGGCTGGAAACACCATATATTTT.

The chain employs TRBV9 and TRBJ2-1; no definite D call. The CDR3 sequence is 14 residues long. With 3 bases removed from V and 0 bases from J, the gap between germline ends came to 7 bases. CDR1 SGDLS and CDR2 YYNGEE come from the germline V gene. This CDR3 reads CASSAVGSYNEQFF. CDR3 DNA: TGTGCCAGCAGCGCAGTAGGCTCCTACAATGAGCAGTTCTTC.

The rearrangement uses TRBV19 and TRBJ2-2; D remains unclear. V was cut by 1 base and J by 5 bases, with 11 bases left in between. From germline, CDR1 is LNHDA and CDR2 SQIVND (reference sequence). The CDR3 loop spans 15 amino acids. The CDR3 DNA sequence: TGTGCCAGTAGTATAGGCGCGACAAGAACCGGGGAGCTGTTTTTT. Translating gives CASSIGATRTGELFF.

This chain joins TRBV15 and TRBJ1-4, with D unresolved. There are 15 residues in the CDR3. Per germline, CDR1 LNHNV and CDR2 YYDKDF (reference sequence). Trimming removed 3 bases at V and 3 bases at J, with 11 bases between. CDR3 DNA: TGTGCCACCAGCAGTCCCGGACTGGCTAATGAAAAACTGTTTTTT. Its protein is CATSSPGLANEKLFF.

This clone came up a few times. The genes are TRBV29-1 and TRBJ2-5; TRBD1 or TRBD2 may be the D gene (6 bases each). The CDR3 consists of 13 residues. The germline V gene encodes CDR1 SQVTM and CDR2 ANQGSEA. The ends were cut back, 7 bases at V and 5 bases at J, with 17 bases in the middle. CDR3 in DNA: TGCAGCGCCGAGGGGGGTTGGGAGGAGACCCAGTACTTC. Translation gives CSAEGGWEETQYF.

The chain uses TRBV7-3 and TRBJ2-5; no definite D call. The CDR3 contains 14 residues. The ends were cut back, 3 bases at V and 5 bases at J, with 13 bases in the middle. Germline CDR1 reads SGHTA; CDR2 reads FQGTGA. CDR3 sequence (DNA): TGTGCCAGCAGCTTCATGGGGATTAAGGAGACCCAGTACTTC. Protein product: CASSFMGIKETQYF. Based on the CDR3 plus reference TRBV7-3 and TRBJ2-5, the full variable domain is GAGVSQTPSNKVTEKGKYVELRCDPISGHTALYWYRQSLGQGPEFLIYFQGTGAADDSGLPNDRFFAVRPEGSVSTLKIQRTERGDSAVYLCASSFMGIKETQYFGPGTRLLVL.

This clone was seen only a few times. The identical CDR3 is also encoded by other nucleotide sequences in the sample. The V gene is TRBV29-1, the J gene TRBJ2-3, with D hard to call. Trimming shortened V by 4 bases and J by 2 bases, and 10 bases separated the two germline ends. The length of the CDR3 is 13 residues. Germline V gene lookup returns CDR1 SQVTM and CDR2 ANQGSEA. CDR3 protein: CSVVRPLTDTQYF. In DNA, the CDR3 is TGCAGCGTTGTAAGGCCACTCACAGATACGCAGTATTTT.

The rearrangement links TRBV4-1 to TRBJ2-1; no definite D call. This CDR3 is 13 amino acids long. CDR1 is MGHRA and CDR2 is YSYEKL in the germline V gene. V lost 0 bases and J 10 bases, leaving 10 bases between the germline ends. The CDR3 nucleotides are TGCGCCAGCAGCCAAGATCCTGGACGCGAGCAGTTCTTC. The encoded protein is CASSQDPGREQFF.

Written as DNA, the CDR3 is TGCGCCAGCAGCACCGGGACAGACACCGGGGAGCTGTTTTTT. Translating it yields CASSTGTDTGELFF. J is TRBJ2-2 and V is TRBV5-1, with 7 bases identical to TRBD1. V shed 4 bases and J 3 bases; nucleotides not matched to a gene: 3. Germline V lookup: CDR1 SGHRS, CDR2 YFSETQ. The CDR3 is 14 residues long.

The CDR3 DNA is TGTGCCAGTAGTCCCCGCGACAGATATAGCACAGATACGCAGTATTTT. Its translation: CASSPRDRYSTDTQYF. The chain recombines TRBV19 with TRBJ2-3; D possibly corresponds to TRBD1 (5 bases). V dropped 5 bases and J dropped 0 bases, with 15 bases sitting between them. This CDR3 spans 16 amino acids. CDR1 is LNHDA, CDR2 SQIVND, per germline (reference sequence).

This chain joins TRBV6-1 and TRBJ1-2, with 9 bases aligning to TRBD1. Germline V gene sequence: CDR1 MNHNS, CDR2 SASEGT. V lost 8 bases to trimming and J lost 3 bases; unmatched junction nucleotides: 1. The CDR3 spans 12 residues. In DNA form, the CDR3 reads TGTGCCAGCCGGACAGGGGACTATGGCTACACCTTC. Translated, it gives CASRTGDYGYTF.

The rearrangement uses TRBV2 and TRBJ2-5; D may be TRBD1 or TRBD2 (5 bases each). Germline lookup yields CDR1 SNHLY and CDR2 FYNNEI. V lost 6 bases, J lost 7 bases, and 15 bases lay in between. The CDR3 extends over 13 amino acids. This CDR3 reads CASRRDAARTQYF. DNA for the CDR3: TGTGCCAGCAGAAGGGACGCCGCTCGGACCCAGTACTTC.

This clone appeared a few times. The chain is built from TRBV5-4 and TRBJ2-7; D not resolved. The CDR3 runs to 13 residues. V dropped 0 bases and J dropped 6 bases, with 10 bases sitting between them. CDR1 is SGHNT and CDR2 is YYREEE in the germline V gene (reference sequence). CDR3 nucleotides: TGTGCCAGCAGCTTGGAAGGGATTGGCGAGCAGTACTTC. Its translation: CASSLEGIGEQYF. Full variable domain (remainder filled in from reference TRBV5-4 and TRBJ2-7): ETGVTQSPTHLIKTRGQQVTLRCSSQSGHNTVSWYQQALGQGPQFIFQYYREEENGRGNFPPRFSGLQFPNYSSELNVNALELDDSALYLCASSLEGIGEQYFGPGTRLTVT.

The rearrangement uses TRBV7-3 and TRBJ2-5; 8 bases are shared with TRBD2. CDR1 and CDR2 (germline): SGHTA, FQGTGA. The J segment lost 4 bases and the V segment lost 5 bases, leaving 9 bases of the junction unmatched. The length of the CDR3 is 15 residues. This CDR3 reads CASSPQRGRGETQYF. The CDR3 bases are TGTGCCAGCAGCCCTCAGCGGGGGCGGGGAGAGACCCAGTACTTC.

This chain uses TRBV29-1 with TRBJ2-1, with D perhaps TRBD1 (6 bases). The germline V gene has CDR1 SQVTM and CDR2 ANQGSEA. V was shortened by 5 bases and J by 2 bases, with 13 bases between the two germline ends. The CDR3 spans 14 residues. The CDR3 DNA sequence: TGCAGCGTTCACGGACAGCTAACCTACAATGAGCAGTTCTTC. It codes for CSVHGQLTYNEQFF.